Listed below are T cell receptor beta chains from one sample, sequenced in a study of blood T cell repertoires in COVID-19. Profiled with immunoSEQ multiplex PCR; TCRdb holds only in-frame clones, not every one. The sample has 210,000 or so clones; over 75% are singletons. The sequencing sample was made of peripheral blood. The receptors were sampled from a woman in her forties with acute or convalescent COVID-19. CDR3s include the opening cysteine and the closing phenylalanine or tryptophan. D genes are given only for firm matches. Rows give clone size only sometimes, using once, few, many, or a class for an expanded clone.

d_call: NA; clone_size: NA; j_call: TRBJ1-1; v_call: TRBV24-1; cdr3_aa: CATSHPGTEAFF; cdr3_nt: TGTGCCACCTCTCACCCGGGGACTGAAGCTTTCTTT
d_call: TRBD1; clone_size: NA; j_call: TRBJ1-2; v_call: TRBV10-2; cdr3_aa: CASSERDRGYGYTF; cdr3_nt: TGCGCCAGCAGTGAGCGTGACAGGGGGTATGGCTACACCTTC
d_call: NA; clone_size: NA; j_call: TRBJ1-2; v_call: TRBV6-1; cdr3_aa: CASSEGPGETYGYTF; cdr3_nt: TGTGCCAGCAGTGAAGGGCCAGGGGAGACCTATGGCTACACCTTC
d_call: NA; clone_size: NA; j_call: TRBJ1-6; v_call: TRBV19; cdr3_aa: CASNLGGGGSPLHF; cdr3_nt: TGTGCCAGTAACCTCGGGGGGGGCGGTTCACCCCTCCACTTT
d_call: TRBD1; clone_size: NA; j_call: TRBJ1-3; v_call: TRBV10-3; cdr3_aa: CAISDPGQGASGNTIYF; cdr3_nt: TGTGCCATCAGTGACCCGGGACAGGGGGCTTCTGGAAACACCATATATTTT
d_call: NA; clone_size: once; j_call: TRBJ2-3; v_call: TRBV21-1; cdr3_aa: CASSNVRRGDRGTDTQYF; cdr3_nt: TGTGCCAGCAGCAATGTAAGGCGGGGGGACAGGGGCACAGATACGCAGTATTTT
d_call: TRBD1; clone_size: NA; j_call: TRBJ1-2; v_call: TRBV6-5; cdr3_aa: CASGTGVYGYTF; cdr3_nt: TGTGCCAGCGGGACAGGAGTCTATGGCTACACCTTC
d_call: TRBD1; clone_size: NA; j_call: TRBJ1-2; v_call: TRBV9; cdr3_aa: CASTVQGENGYTF; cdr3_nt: TGTGCCAGCACGGTACAGGGGGAGAATGGCTACACCTTC
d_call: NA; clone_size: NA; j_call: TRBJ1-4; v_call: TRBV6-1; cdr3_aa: CASSEGVYRAEKLFF; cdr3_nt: TGTGCCAGCAGTGAAGGTGTTTACAGGGCGGAAAAACTGTTTTTT
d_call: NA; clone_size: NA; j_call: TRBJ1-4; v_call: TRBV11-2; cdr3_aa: CASSRRGTGDEKLFF; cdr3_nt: TGTGCCAGCAGTCGAAGGGGTACGGGGGATGAAAAACTGTTTTTT
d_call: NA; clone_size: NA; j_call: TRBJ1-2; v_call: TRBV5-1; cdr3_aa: CASSSVQGALGYTF; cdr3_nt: TGCGCCAGCAGCTCGGTTCAGGGTGCTCTAGGCTACACCTTC
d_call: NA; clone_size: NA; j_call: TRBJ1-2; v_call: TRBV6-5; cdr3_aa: CASSYSQGGYGYTF; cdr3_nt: TGTGCCAGCAGTTATTCACAGGGCGGCTATGGCTACACCTTC
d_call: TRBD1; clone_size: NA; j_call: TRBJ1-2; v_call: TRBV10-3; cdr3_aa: CAIRADRNYGYTF; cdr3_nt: TGTGCCATCAGAGCGGACAGGAACTATGGCTACACCTTC
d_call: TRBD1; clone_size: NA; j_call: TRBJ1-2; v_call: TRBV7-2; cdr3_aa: CASSRGTGNYGYTF; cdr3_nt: TGTGCCAGCAGCCGCGGGACAGGGAACTATGGCTACACCTTC
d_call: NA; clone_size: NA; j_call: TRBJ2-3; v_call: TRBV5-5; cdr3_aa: CASSSFPAGTDTQYF; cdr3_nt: TGTGCCAGCAGCTCATTTCCGGCAGGGACAGATACGCAGTATTTT
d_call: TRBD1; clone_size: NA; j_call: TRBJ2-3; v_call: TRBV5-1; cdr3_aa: CASSQTPGTELTDTQYF; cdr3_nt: TGCGCCAGCAGCCAGACCCCGGGGACAGAACTCACAGATACGCAGTATTTT
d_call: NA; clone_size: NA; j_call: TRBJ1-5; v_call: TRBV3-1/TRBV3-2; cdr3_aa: CASSQAPGPQHF; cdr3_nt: TGTGCCAGCAGCCAAGCCCCAGGGCCCCAGCATTTT
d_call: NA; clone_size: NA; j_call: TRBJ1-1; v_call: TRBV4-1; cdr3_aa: CASSQRTAGTEAFF; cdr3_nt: TGCGCCAGCAGCCAGAGGACAGCAGGCACTGAAGCTTTCTTT
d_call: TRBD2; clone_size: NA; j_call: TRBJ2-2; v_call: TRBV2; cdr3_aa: CASHSRGGTNTGELFF; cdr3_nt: TGTGCCAGCCATTCTCGCGGGGGGACGAACACCGGGGAGCTGTTTTTT
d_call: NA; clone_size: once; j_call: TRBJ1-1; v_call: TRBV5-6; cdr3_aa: CASSLGAGIGAEAFF; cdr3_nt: TGTGCCAGCAGCTTGGGCGCGGGGATTGGGGCTGAAGCTTTCTTT
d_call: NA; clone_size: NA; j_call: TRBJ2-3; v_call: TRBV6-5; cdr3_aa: CASSLQHSTDTQYF; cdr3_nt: TGTGCCAGCAGTCTACAGCATAGCACAGATACGCAGTATTTT
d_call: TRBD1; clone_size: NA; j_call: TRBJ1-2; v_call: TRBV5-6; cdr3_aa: CASSPTPRDSNYGYTF; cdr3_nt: TGTGCCAGCAGCCCTACCCCCCGGGACAGCAACTATGGCTACACCTTC
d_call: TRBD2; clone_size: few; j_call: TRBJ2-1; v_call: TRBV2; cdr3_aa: CASSEGRGNEQFF; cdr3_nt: TGTGCCAGCAGTGAAGGGCGGGGGAATGAGCAGTTCTTC
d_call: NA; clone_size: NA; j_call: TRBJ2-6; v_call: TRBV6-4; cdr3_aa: CASTRQYPGSSGANVLTF; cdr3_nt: TGTGCCAGCACCCGACAGTACCCCGGATCCTCTGGGGCCAACGTCCTGACTTTC
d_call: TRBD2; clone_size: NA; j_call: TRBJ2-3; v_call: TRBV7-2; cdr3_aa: CASSDPTSGLRADTQYF; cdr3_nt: TGTGCCAGCAGCGACCCGACTAGCGGGCTGCGGGCAGATACGCAGTATTTT
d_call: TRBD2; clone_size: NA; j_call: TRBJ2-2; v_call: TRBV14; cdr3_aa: CASSHKGRGETGELFF; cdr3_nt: TGTGCCAGCAGCCACAAAGGGCGGGGGGAGACCGGGGAGCTGTTTTTT
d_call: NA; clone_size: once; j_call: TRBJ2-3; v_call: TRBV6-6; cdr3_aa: CASSYPSLYTDTQYF; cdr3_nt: TGTGCCAGCAGTTACCCCTCCCTCTACACAGATACGCAGTATTTT
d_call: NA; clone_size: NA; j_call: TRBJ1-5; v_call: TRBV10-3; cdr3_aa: CAISDKRDSNQPQHF; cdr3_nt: TGTGCCATCAGTGATAAACGGGATAGCAATCAGCCCCAGCATTTT
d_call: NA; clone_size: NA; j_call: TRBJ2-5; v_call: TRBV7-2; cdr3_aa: CASSLGSVLETQYF; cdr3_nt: TGTGCCAGCAGCTTAGGTTCGGTTCTCGAGACCCAGTACTTC
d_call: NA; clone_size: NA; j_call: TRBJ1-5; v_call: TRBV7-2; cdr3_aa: CASSFGSNQPQHF; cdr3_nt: TGTGCCAGCAGCTTTGGCTCCAATCAGCCCCAGCATTTT
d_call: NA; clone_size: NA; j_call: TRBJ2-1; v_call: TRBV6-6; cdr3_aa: CASSSAGPREQFF; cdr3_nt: TGTGCCAGCAGCTCGGCGGGGCCGAGGGAGCAGTTCTTC
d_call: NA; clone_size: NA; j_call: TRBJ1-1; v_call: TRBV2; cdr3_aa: CASNDRSLILTNTEAFF; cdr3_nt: TGTGCCAGCAATGACAGGTCCCTTATTCTAACGAACACTGAAGCTTTCTTT
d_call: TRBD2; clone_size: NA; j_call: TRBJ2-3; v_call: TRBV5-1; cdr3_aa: CASSTTGTSGGNTDTQYF; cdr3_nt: TGCGCCAGCAGCACCACCGGGACTAGCGGGGGGAACACAGATACGCAGTATTTT
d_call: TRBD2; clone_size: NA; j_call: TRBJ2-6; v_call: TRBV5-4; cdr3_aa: CASTTPRAGGFSGANVLTF; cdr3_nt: TGTGCCAGCACCACCCCTAGGGCGGGGGGGTTCTCTGGGGCCAACGTCCTGACTTTC
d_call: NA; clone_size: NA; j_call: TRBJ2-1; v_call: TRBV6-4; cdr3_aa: CASSLQRGSYNEQFF; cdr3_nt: TGTGCCAGCAGTCTCCAGAGAGGCTCCTACAATGAGCAGTTCTTC
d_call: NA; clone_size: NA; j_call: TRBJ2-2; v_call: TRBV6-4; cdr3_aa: CASSVLAGATGELFF; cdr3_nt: TGTGCCAGCAGTGTCCTGGCGGGGGCCACCGGGGAGCTGTTTTTT
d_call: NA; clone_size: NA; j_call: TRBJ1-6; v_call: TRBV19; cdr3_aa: CASSSLGQPNSPLHF; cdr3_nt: TGTGCCAGTAGTTCCCTAGGACAGCCTAATTCACCCCTCCACTTT
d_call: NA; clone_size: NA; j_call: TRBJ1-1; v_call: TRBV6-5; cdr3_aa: CASSRGTTEAFF; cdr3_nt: TGTGCCAGCAGCAGGGGAACAACTGAAGCTTTCTTT
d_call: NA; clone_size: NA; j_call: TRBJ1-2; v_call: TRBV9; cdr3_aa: CASSVNTDHNYGYTF; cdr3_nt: TGTGCCAGCAGCGTAAATACAGACCATAACTATGGCTACACCTTC
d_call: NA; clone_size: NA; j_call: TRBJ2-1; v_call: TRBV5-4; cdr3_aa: CASSFPGLVDEQFF; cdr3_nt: TGTGCCAGCAGCTTTCCAGGGTTGGTGGATGAGCAGTTCTTC
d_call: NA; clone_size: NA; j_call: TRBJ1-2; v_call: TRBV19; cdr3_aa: CASSYHTGTYGYTF; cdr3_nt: TGTGCCAGTAGTTACCATACAGGCACCTATGGCTACACCTTC
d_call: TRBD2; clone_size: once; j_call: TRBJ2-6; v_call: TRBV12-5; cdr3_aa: CASGLGQRDPLAGSSGANVLTF; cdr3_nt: TGTGCTAGTGGTTTGGGTCAGCGTGACCCTCTAGCGGGGAGCTCTGGGGCCAACGTCCTGACTTTC
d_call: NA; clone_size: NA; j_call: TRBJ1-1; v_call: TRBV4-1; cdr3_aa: CASSQEQGGENTEAFF; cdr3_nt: TGCGCCAGCAGCCAAGAGCAGGGAGGTGAGAACACTGAAGCTTTCTTT
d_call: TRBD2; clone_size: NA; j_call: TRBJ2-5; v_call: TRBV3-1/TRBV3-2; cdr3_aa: CASVLSAGGARETQYF; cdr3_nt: TGTGCCAGCGTACTTTCGGCGGGGGGGGCCCGAGAGACCCAGTACTTC
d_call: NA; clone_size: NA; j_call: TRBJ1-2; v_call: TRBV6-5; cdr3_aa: CASSYYQGLYGYTF; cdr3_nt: TGTGCCAGCAGTTACTATCAGGGCCTCTATGGCTACACCTTC
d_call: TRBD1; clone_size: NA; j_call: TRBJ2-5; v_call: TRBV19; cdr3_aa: CASSAGQETQYF; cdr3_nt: TGTGCCAGTAGTGCGGGACAGGAAACCCAGTACTTC
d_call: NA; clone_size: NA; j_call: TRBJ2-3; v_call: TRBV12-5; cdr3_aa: CASGLPRGLDTQYF; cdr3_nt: TGTGCTAGTGGTTTGCCCAGGGGTCTAGATACGCAGTATTTT
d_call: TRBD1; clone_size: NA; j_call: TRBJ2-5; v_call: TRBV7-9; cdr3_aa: CASSWTGGSQETQYF; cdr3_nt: TGTGCCAGCAGCTGGACAGGGGGAAGCCAAGAGACCCAGTACTTC
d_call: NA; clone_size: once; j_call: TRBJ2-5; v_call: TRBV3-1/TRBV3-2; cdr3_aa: CASSRGGAGVETQYF; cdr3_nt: TGTGCCAGCAGCCGAGGGGGGGCGGGGGTAGAGACCCAGTACTTC